This entry lists 21 T cell receptor beta chains sequenced from one sample in a study of blood T cell repertoires in COVID-19. Using immunoSEQ multiplex PCR, the repertoire was profiled, and TCRdb retains in-frame clones only, with some absent. The table lists about 90,000 clones, 85% to 95% of them singletons, with 6.3% in the top ten. Sequenced sample: peripheral blood. These receptors all come from an older woman with active COVID-19.

The genes are TRBV4-1 and TRBJ2-5; 13 bases fit TRBD2. Germline CDR1 MGHRA, CDR2 YSYEKL. J gave up 0 bases and V 4 bases, and 8 bases lay outside the gene matches. This CDR3 comprises 18 residues. The CDR3 region has the DNA TGCGCCAGCAGCCGAACGACTAGCGGGAGGCTGTACCAAGAGACCCAGTACTTC. Translated, it gives CASSRTTSGRLYQETQYF.

This clone was picked up one time. V gene TRBV11-3 combines with J gene TRBJ2-5; tentative D call: TRBD1 (6 bases). The V end was cut by 1 base, the J end by 5 bases, with 11 bases between. CDR3 size: 14 residues. Germline CDR1 reads SGHNT; CDR2 reads YENEEA. The CDR3: CASSLARGWETQYF. For the CDR3, the DNA is TGTGCCAGCAGCTTAGCCAGGGGCTGGGAGACCCAGTACTTC. The variable domain in full, with the rest retrieved from reference TRBV11-3 and TRBJ2-5, is EAGVVQSPRYKIIEKKQPVAFWCNPISGHNTLYWYLQNLGQGPELLIRYENEEAVDDSQLPKDRFSAERLKGVDSTLKIQPAELGDSAVYLCASSLARGWETQYFGPGTRLLVL.

V usage is TRBV12-3 or TRBV12-4 and J usage is TRBJ1-1; D is possibly TRBD1 (5 bases). The ends were cut back, 5 bases at V and 7 bases at J, with 11 bases in the middle. The CDR3 spans 12 residues. CDR3 sequence reads: CASSLGTVEAFF. In nucleotides, the CDR3 is TGTGCCAGCAGTCTCGGGACTGTTGAAGCTTTCTTT.

The chain links TRBV3-1 (or the pseudogene TRBV3-2) to TRBJ1-1; TRBD1 matches at 8 bases. Germline lookup yields CDR1 LGHDT and CDR2 YNNKEL (reference sequence). The V segment lost 4 bases and the J segment 4 bases; nucleotides outside the gene matches: 2. There are 13 residues in the CDR3. CDR3 residues: CASSLTGGTEAFF. Here the CDR3 DNA reads TGTGCCAGCAGCCTCACAGGGGGCACTGAAGCTTTCTTT.

The V and J genes are TRBV24-1 and TRBJ2-6; D gene unclear. Germline V gene data show CDR1 as KGHDR and CDR2 as SFDVKD. The CDR3 is 16 amino acids. V was pared by 6 bases and J by 0 bases, with 11 bases between. Here the CDR3 reads CATSSPHSSGANVLTF. CDR3 DNA sequence: TGTGCCACCAGTTCGCCCCACAGCTCTGGGGCCAACGTCCTGACTTTC.

This chain connects TRBV5-1 to TRBJ1-3; TRBD1 might be the D (5 bases). Germline V CDR1 and CDR2: SGHRS, YFSETQ. This CDR3 contains 19 residues. The germline V and J ends were trimmed by 0 bases and 0 bases, with 19 bases remaining between them. CDR3 residues: CASSLASSYGGSSGNTIYF. CDR3 nucleotide sequence: TGCGCCAGCAGCTTGGCTTCGTCATACGGGGGGAGCTCTGGAAACACCATATATTTT.

This clone came up a few times. This chain links TRBV19 with TRBJ1-2; weak D call: TRBD1 (6 bases). CDR1 and CDR2 from the germline V gene are LNHDA and SQIVND (reference sequence). The V gene lost 7 bases and the J gene lost 0 bases, with 12 bases spanning the gap. The CDR3 spans 14 residues. In DNA form, the CDR3 reads TGTGCCAGTATGTCAGGGGCGGCTAACTATGGCTACACCTTC. Protein sequence: CASMSGAANYGYTF.

This chain uses TRBV5-1 with TRBJ1-4; 8 bases agree with TRBD1. The V gene's germline CDR1 is SGHRS and CDR2 YFSETQ. V lost 5 bases to trimming and J lost 3 bases; unmatched junction nucleotides: 3. There are 14 residues in the CDR3. CDR3 sequence reads: CASRRQGSNEKLFF. In DNA form, the CDR3 reads TGCGCCAGCAGGCGACAGGGGTCTAATGAAAAACTGTTTTTT.

The DNA of the CDR3 is TGTGCCAGCAGCCCCAGACAGGGATCGGATTCACCCCTCCACTTT. As protein: CASSPRQGSDSPLHF. The chain is built from TRBV3-1 (or the pseudogene TRBV3-2) and TRBJ1-6; 7 bases agree with TRBD1. CDR3 length: 15 residues. CDR1 is LGHDT, CDR2 YNNKEL, per germline (reference sequence). Trimming cost V 4 bases and J 8 bases; bases outside gene matches: 8.

This chain joins TRBV5-6 and TRBJ1-6; no clear D gene. Germline V gene lookup returns CDR1 SGHDT and CDR2 YYEEEE. The V gene lost 4 bases and the J gene lost 4 bases, with 18 bases spanning the gap. CDR3 length equals 17 residues. In DNA form, the CDR3 reads TGTGCCAGCAGCCGGATGAGTACCCAGGCTTATAATTCACCCCTCCACTTT. This sequence encodes CASSRMSTQAYNSPLHF.

V and J are TRBV7-2 and TRBJ2-7, with TRBD1 as a possible D gene (5 bases). The CDR3 runs to 15 residues. Looked up from germline, CDR1 is SGHTA and CDR2 is FQGNSA. Trimming cost V 5 bases and J 0 bases, with 14 bases left between them. CDR3 coding DNA: TGTGCCAGCAGCCCTCGCAGGGATAGCTCCTACGAGCAGTACTTC. Residues: CASSPRRDSSYEQYF.

This chain joins TRBV7-8 and TRBJ2-1; D is ambiguous. Germline CDR1 reads SGHVS; CDR2 reads FQNEAQ. The ends were cut back, 5 bases at V and 6 bases at J, with 5 bases in the middle. This CDR3 region has 11 residues. The CDR3 reads CASSLLNEQFF. The CDR3 DNA reads as TGTGCCAGCAGCCTCCTCAATGAGCAGTTCTTC.

The chain links TRBV2 to TRBJ2-5; weak D call: TRBD1 (5 bases). Germline V gene sequence: CDR1 SNHLY, CDR2 FYNNEI. Trimming shortened V by 4 bases and J by 2 bases, and 14 bases separated the two germline ends. The CDR3 loop spans 15 amino acids. Here the CDR3 reads CASSVGVLPQETQYF. In DNA, the CDR3 is TGTGCCAGCAGTGTAGGGGTTCTCCCACAAGAGACCCAGTACTTC.

This chain connects TRBV28 to TRBJ2-7; the match to TRBD2 covers 9 bases. V lost 3 bases, J lost 5 bases, and 5 bases stayed unmatched. This CDR3 has 14 amino acids. From germline, CDR1 is MDHEN and CDR2 SYDVKM. Here the CDR3 DNA reads TGTGCCAGCAGTTTGGGACTAGCTTCTAACGAGCAGTACTTC. It encodes CASSLGLASNEQYF. The whole variable domain, filled in from reference TRBV28 and TRBJ2-7, reads DVKVTQSSRYLVKRTGEKVFLECVQDMDHENMFWYRQDPGLGLRLIYFSYDVKMKEKGDIPEGYSVSREKKERFSLILESASTNQTSMYLCASSLGLASNEQYFGPGTRLTVT.

The chain uses TRBV24-1 and TRBJ2-5; tentative D call: TRBD1 (5 bases). This CDR3 is 14 amino acids long. The germline V gene has CDR1 KGHDR and CDR2 SFDVKD. V was shortened by 8 bases and J by 5 bases, with 17 bases between the two germline ends. The CDR3 region has the DNA TGTGCCACCATAGGTGTTCTGGACAAGGAGACCCAGTACTTC. Translated: CATIGVLDKETQYF.

This chain links TRBV5-1 with TRBJ1-1; D is undetermined. Germline-derived CDR1 and CDR2 are SGHRS and YFSETQ. Trimming removed 0 bases at V and 2 bases at J, with 8 bases between. The CDR3 sequence is 14 residues long. Here the CDR3 DNA reads TGCGCCAGCAGCTTGGGGAGCCTTAACACTGAAGCTTTCTTT. Protein sequence: CASSLGSLNTEAFF.

This chain links TRBV7-8 with TRBJ2-5, with 9 bases identical to TRBD1. The CDR3 is made up of 15 amino acids. V was clipped by 3 bases and J by 4 bases; unmatched bases: 6. Germline CDR1 SGHVS, CDR2 FQNEAQ. The CDR3 DNA follows: TGTGCCAGCAGCTTTCCCGGGACAGGGAGAGAGACCCAGTACTTC. Encoded protein: CASSFPGTGRETQYF. Full variable domain (rest looked up from reference TRBV7-8 and TRBJ2-5): GAGVSQSPRYKVAKRGQDVALRCDPISGHVSLFWYQQALGQGPEFLTYFQNEAQLDKSGLPSDRFFAERPEGSVSTLKIQRTQQEDSAVYLCASSFPGTGRETQYFGPGTRLLVL.

The J gene is TRBJ1-1, the V gene TRBV27; D is possibly TRBD1 (5 bases). V was cut by 3 bases and J by 0 bases, with 14 bases left in between. Germline CDR1 and CDR2: MNHEY and SMNVEV (reference sequence). The CDR3 has 16 residues. The CDR3 DNA reads as TGTGCCAGCAGTTTGAGACGGACAAGCATGAACACTGAAGCTTTCTTT. Protein: CASSLRRTSMNTEAFF.

The J gene is TRBJ2-3, the V gene TRBV2; tentative D call: TRBD1 (5 bases). CDR3 length: 14 amino acids. The V gene lost 7 bases and the J gene lost 6 bases, with 17 bases spanning the gap. Germline CDR1 is SNHLY and CDR2 is FYNNEI. The CDR3 protein is CASNDPTVKDTQYF. The CDR3 bases are TGTGCCAGCAACGACCCGACAGTCAAGGATACGCAGTATTTT.

The chain links TRBV2 to TRBJ1-2, with 10 bases matching TRBD1. The CDR3 is 14 amino acids. V dropped 6 bases and J dropped 7; count of bases not matched to a gene: 8. Germline lookup yields CDR1 SNHLY and CDR2 FYNNEI. The CDR3 region is CASSNRGQGTGYTF. DNA of the CDR3: TGTGCCAGCAGCAATAGGGGACAGGGGACTGGCTACACCTTC.

V gene TRBV27 combines with J gene TRBJ1-2, with D possibly being TRBD1 (5 bases). V was pared by 0 bases and J by 2 bases, with 19 bases between. The CDR3 has 18 amino acids. The germline V gene has CDR1 MNHEY and CDR2 SMNVEV (reference sequence). The CDR3 reads CASSLSTAKGRANYGYTF. The CDR3 coding sequence is TGTGCCAGCAGTTTATCAACCGCCAAGGGGCGTGCAAACTATGGCTACACCTTC.